This section outlines one T cell receptor beta chain sequence together with its context. What this receptor recognizes is not known. Per-base quality was not reported, and no clone a single base away is much larger than it. The EasySep Human CD8+ T Cell Enrichment Kit was used on day 10 to isolate CD8+ T cells from every culture. This specimen comes from a study of CD8 T cell repertoires and HIV-1 epitope variants (dated by TCRdb to about 2020). Describing the broader study: Twenty-five peptides representing autologous and known Gag and Nef epitope variants were each used to stimulate T cells in separate culture wells. T cells were enriched using the EasySep Human T Cell Enrichment Kit and were co-cultured with equal numbers of autologous T cell-negative cells serving as antigen-presenting cells. Control conditions included a CMV, EBV and flu peptide pool, the Ebola AY9 epitope as negative control, and a no-peptide well. A 1M T cell aliquot was kept as an uncultured baseline condition, separate from the 83 T cell cultures. The epitopes tested covered three Gag epitope families plus Nef HW9 and YT9. A total of 75 to 100 T cell cultures were run, with each culture condition done in triplicate except for one peptide, which was done in duplicate. The cultures were grown for approximately ten days in IMDM with gentamicin, and half of the media was changed on days 3 and 7 with IL-2, IL-7 and IL-15 added.

V drops 8 bases and J drops 2 bases, leaving 12 bases in between. Based on the germline V gene, the CDR1 and CDR2 sequences are MNHEY and SVGAGI. Including cysteine and phenylalanine, the CDR3 has 14 amino acids. Only the CDR3 DNA is retained, 42 bases long and in frame from the first base. Sequencing of TCR beta CDR3 regions was performed at survey depth on the immunoSEQ platform. The QIAamp DNA micro kit was used to extract genomic DNA from every cultured and uncultured CD8+ T cell population. The paper's data handling went like this. Any sample with under 5,000 productive reads was excluded, and this exclusion removed about 6.5% of the roughly 75 cultures stimulated with HIV peptides. Sequences were trimmed to CDR3 by a MANAFEST web app, and nonproductive sequences, CDR3s under 5 amino acids, and sequences not starting with C or ending with F/W were removed. To count as antigen-specific, a clonotype had to be expanded in at least 2 of 3 replicates compared with the no-peptide control at FDR 0.01, and only within one epitope family. In addition, a specific clonotype needed a frequency at least fivefold higher than in wells stimulated with peptides from other epitope families. TCRdb stores this immuneACCESS table with in-frame sequences only. Part of the clones is absent; in the studies checked, under half of the shortfall reflects unresolved V genes, and no reason is known for the rest. V and J calls and clone size come straight from that table; D and trimming were deduced from the DNA. Across this sample there are some 100,000 clones, with roughly 80% seen only once. 20% to 30% of the sample is in the top ten clones.

Overall results and qualifications from the work: The assay identified only TCR beta chains and indicated proliferation in response to antigen, without indicating T cell function or cytokine profile. Of the nine antigen-specific TCR beta clonotypes identified, over five appeared cross-reactive for autologous or known escape epitope variants. Roughly five clonotypes recognized the Nef KF9 family and one clonotype recognized the HW9 family, while no responses to the TAALDMSHF plasma variant were seen.

This receptor was taken from a male donor with HIV. The rearrangement joined TRBV6-5 to TRBJ1-4; the D gene is unclear. Sequenced input: uncultured baseline CD8+ T cells from peripheral blood mononuclear cells (PBMCs). The DNA reads TGTGCCAGCGCGAATCAAGGGACTAATGAAAAACTGTTTTTT. Its coded protein is CASANQGTNEKLFF.